This T cell receptor (beta chain) stems from a study of CD8+ T cells in alopecia areata. Germline lookup yields CDR1 SGHAT and CDR2 FQNNGV. This CDR3 has 13 amino acids. V was clipped by 5 bases and J by 4 bases, with 10 bases between them. Following extraction, RNA underwent reverse transcription to cDNA, which served as the sequencing template. TCRdb's table, derived via immunoSEQ multiplex PCR, lists solely in-frame clones and lacks some. Of 150,000 or so clones in the sample, more than 40% were seen once. This clone was counted between two and nine times. The TCR comes from a human donor with alopecia areata. Material: CD4+ T cells sorted from blood. The chain joins TRBV11-2 to TRBJ2-3; possibly TRBD2 for D (5 bases). The CDR3 sequence: CASSTGLSDTQYF. DNA of the CDR3: TGTGCCAGCAGCACCGGACTGTCAGATACGCAGTATTTT.